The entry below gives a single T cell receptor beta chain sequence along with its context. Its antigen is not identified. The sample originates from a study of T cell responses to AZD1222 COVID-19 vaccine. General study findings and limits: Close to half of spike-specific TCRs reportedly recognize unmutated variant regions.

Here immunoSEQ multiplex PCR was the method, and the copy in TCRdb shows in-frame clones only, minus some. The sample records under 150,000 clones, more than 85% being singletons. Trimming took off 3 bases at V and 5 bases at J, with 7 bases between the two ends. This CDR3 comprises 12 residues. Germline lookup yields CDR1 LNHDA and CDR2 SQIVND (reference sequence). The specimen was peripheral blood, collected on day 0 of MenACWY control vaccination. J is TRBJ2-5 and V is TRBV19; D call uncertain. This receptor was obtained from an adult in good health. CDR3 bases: TGTGCCAGTAGTATCACCCCGGAGACCCAGTACTTC. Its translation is CASSITPETQYF.